The TCR beta chain described here comes from a study of T cell responses to AZD1222 COVID-19 vaccine. The wider study: Recipients boosted at about 4 weeks or about 12 weeks are pooled. Overall study findings and caveats: Samples come after the peak T cell response, not at day 14.

TCRdb's table, derived via immunoSEQ multiplex PCR, lists solely in-frame clones and lacks some. The sample shows about 97,000 clones, roughly 88% of them seen only once. With regard to this clone: What it binds is unknown.

The CDR3 loop spans 15 amino acids. The V end lost 2 bases, the J end lost 7 bases, and 17 bases lay between the germline ends. CDR1 is SGHDN and CDR2 is FVKESK in the germline V gene. The chain employs TRBV14 and TRBJ1-1; possibly TRBD1 for D (5 bases). The origin of this receptor is an adult in good health. This specimen was peripheral blood, taken on day 0 of AZD1222 vaccination. The CDR3 loop reads CASSQRRGAGSEAFF. The CDR3 DNA reads TGTGCCAGCAGCCAACGTAGGGGTGCGGGAAGTGAAGCTTTCTTT.